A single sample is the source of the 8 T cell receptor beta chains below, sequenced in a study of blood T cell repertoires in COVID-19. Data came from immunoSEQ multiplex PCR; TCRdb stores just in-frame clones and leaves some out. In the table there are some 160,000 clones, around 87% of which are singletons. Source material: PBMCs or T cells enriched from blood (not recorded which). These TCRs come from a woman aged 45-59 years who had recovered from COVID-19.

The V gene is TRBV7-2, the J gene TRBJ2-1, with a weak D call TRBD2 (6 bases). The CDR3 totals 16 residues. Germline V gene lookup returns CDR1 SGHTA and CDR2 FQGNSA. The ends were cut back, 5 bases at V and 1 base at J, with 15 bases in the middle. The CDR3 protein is CASSPMGGTSYNEQFF. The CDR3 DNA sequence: TGTGCCAGCAGCCCGATGGGGGGAACTTCCTACAATGAGCAGTTCTTC.

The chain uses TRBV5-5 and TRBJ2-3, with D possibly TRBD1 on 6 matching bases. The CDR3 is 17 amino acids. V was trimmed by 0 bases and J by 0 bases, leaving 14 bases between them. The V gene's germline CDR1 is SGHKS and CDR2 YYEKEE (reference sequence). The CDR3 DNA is TGTGCCAGCAGCTTGGCCGGGACAACGCCTAGCACAGATACGCAGTATTTT. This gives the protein CASSLAGTTPSTDTQYF.

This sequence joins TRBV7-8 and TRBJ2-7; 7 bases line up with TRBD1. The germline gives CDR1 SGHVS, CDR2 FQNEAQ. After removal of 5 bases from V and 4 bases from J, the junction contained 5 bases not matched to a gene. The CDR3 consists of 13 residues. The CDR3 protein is CASSRATGYEQYF. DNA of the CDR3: TGTGCCAGCAGCCGCGCGACAGGGTACGAGCAGTACTTC.

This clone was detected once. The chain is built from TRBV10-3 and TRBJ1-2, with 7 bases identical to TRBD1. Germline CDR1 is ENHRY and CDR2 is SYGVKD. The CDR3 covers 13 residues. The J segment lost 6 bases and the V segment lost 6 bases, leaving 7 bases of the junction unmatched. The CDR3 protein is CAIRGTEGHGYTF. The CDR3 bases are TGTGCCATCAGGGGGACAGAGGGTCATGGCTACACCTTC.

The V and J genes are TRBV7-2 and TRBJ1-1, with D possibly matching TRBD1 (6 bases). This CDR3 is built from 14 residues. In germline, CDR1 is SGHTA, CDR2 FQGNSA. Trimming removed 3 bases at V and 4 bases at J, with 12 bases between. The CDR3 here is CASSFRGRSTEAFF. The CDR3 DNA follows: TGTGCCAGCAGCTTCAGGGGTCGGAGCACTGAAGCTTTCTTT.

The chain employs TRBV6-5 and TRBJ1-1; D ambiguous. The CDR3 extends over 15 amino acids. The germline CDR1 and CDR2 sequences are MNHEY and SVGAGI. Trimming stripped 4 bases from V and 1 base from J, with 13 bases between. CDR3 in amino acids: CASSFRREGNTEAFF. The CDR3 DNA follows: TGTGCCAGCAGTTTCCGACGCGAGGGGAACACTGAAGCTTTCTTT.

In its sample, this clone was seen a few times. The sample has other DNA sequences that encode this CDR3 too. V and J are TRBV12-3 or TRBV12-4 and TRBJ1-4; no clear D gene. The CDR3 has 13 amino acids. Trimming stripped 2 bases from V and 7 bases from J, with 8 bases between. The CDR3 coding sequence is TGTGCCAGCAGTTTATCCGGGGTTGAAAAACTGTTTTTT. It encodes CASSLSGVEKLFF.

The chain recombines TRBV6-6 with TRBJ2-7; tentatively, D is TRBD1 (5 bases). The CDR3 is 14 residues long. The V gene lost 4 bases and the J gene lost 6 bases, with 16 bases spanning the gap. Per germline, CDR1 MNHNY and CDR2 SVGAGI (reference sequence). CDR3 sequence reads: CASSLAQGIGEQYF. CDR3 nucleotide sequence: TGTGCCAGCAGTTTGGCTCAGGGAATAGGCGAGCAGTACTTC.